The 9 T cell receptor beta chains reported below all come from one sample, sequenced in a study of blood T cell repertoires in COVID-19. TCRdb keeps only in-frame clones here, not all; method: immunoSEQ multiplex PCR. Among 200,000 to 250,000 clones, roughly 83% were seen once, and the ten largest hold under 1.5%. The sequencing input was PBMCs or T cells enriched from blood (not recorded which). These receptors came from a woman in her thirties or forties with acute COVID-19.

The chain employs TRBV18 and TRBJ1-5, with TRBD1 as a possible D gene (5 bases). Germline-derived CDR1 and CDR2 are KGHSH and LQKENI. The CDR3 sequence is 14 residues long. V gave up 3 bases and J gave up 1 base, with 7 bases separating them. This chain's CDR3 is CASSPRTSNQPQHF. Here the CDR3 DNA reads TGTGCCAGCTCACCCCGGACAAGCAATCAGCCCCAGCATTTT.

The chain couples TRBV5-1 to TRBJ1-2; 9 nucleotides align to TRBD1. The CDR3 is 15 amino acids. V shed 4 bases, J shed 4 bases, and the junction held 8 bases outside the gene matches. Germline CDR1 reads SGHRS; CDR2 reads YFSETQ. CDR3 amino acids: CASSPGQGPLYGYTF. CDR3 nucleotide sequence: TGCGCCAGCAGCCCGGGACAGGGCCCACTCTATGGCTACACCTTC.

The chain carries TRBV10-1 and TRBJ2-2, with D perhaps TRBD2 (5 bases). Trimming stripped 4 bases from V and 0 bases from J, with 12 bases between. CDR1 and CDR2 (germline): WNHNN, SYGVQD (reference sequence). The CDR3 is 16 residues long. CDR3 nucleotides: TGCGCCAGCAGTGTCACTAGGGCATCGAACACCGGGGAGCTGTTTTTT. This codes for CASSVTRASNTGELFF.

This chain connects TRBV14 to TRBJ1-6; maybe TRBD1 (6 bases). The CDR3 covers 17 residues. Germline V lookup: CDR1 SGHDN, CDR2 FVKESK. The V end was cut by 1 base, the J end by 8 bases, with 18 bases between. CDR3 sequence (DNA): TGTGCCAGCAGCCAAGGGATGAACAGGGCCCAGGATTCACCCCTCCACTTT. This codes for CASSQGMNRAQDSPLHF.

This clone was recorded only once. This rearrangement joins TRBV10-3 to TRBJ1-3, with 7 bases identical to TRBD1. With V trimmed by 4 bases and J by 0 bases, 3 bases remained unmatched. The CDR3 totals 15 residues. Per the germline V gene, CDR1 is ENHRY and CDR2 is SYGVKD. DNA for the CDR3: TGTGCCATCAGTGGGGGACAGTACTCTGGAAACACCATATATTTT. It encodes CAISGGQYSGNTIYF.

The chain couples TRBV29-1 to TRBJ1-2; TRBD1 matches at 8 bases. The ends lost 6 bases at V and 4 bases at J; junction bases unmatched: 7. The germline gives CDR1 SQVTM, CDR2 ANQGSEA. CDR3 length: 13 residues. CDR3 bases: TGCAGCGTCGCCTCAGGGGGCATCTATGGCTACACCTTC. Its translation: CSVASGGIYGYTF. The complete variable domain, with remaining parts taken from reference TRBV29-1 and TRBJ1-2, reads SAVISQKPSRDICQRGTSLTIQCQVDSQVTMMFWYRQQPGQSLTLIATANQGSEATYESGFVIDKFPISRPNLTFSTLTVSNMSPEDSSIYLCSVASGGIYGYTFGSGTRLTVV.

Notes on this clone: Other DNA sequences in the sample encode the same CDR3. This chain links TRBV18 with TRBJ2-7, with 8 bases aligning to TRBD1. The junction had 4 bases not matched to a gene; V was cut back by 6 bases and J by 3 bases. This CDR3 is built from 13 residues. Germline V gene data show CDR1 as KGHSH and CDR2 as LQKENI. DNA for the CDR3: TGTGCCAGCTCCGGGACAGGAGGCTACGAGCAGTACTTC. It translates to CASSGTGGYEQYF.

The V gene is TRBV7-3, the J gene TRBJ2-1, with 7 bases fitting TRBD2. In germline, CDR1 is SGHTA, CDR2 FQGTGA. This CDR3 has 14 residues. V was pared by 0 bases and J by 9 bases, with 5 bases of the junction left unmatched. CDR3 protein: CASSLTSGYGEQFF. CDR3 sequence (DNA): TGTGCCAGCAGCTTAACTAGCGGGTACGGTGAGCAGTTCTTC. The variable domain in full, completed from reference TRBV7-3 and TRBJ2-1, reads GAGVSQTPSNKVTEKGKYVELRCDPISGHTALYWYRQSLGQGPEFLIYFQGTGAADDSGLPNDRFFAVRPEGSVSTLKIQRTERGDSAVYLCASSLTSGYGEQFFGPGTRLTVL.

The chain couples TRBV7-2 to TRBJ1-1; no clear D gene. The CDR3 covers 15 residues. The ends were cut back, 0 bases at V and 4 bases at J, with 12 bases in the middle. Germline V gene data show CDR1 as SGHTA and CDR2 as FQGNSA. The CDR3 region has the DNA TGTGCCAGCAGCTTAGCGTCCCGGGCGGGCACTGAAGCTTTCTTT. Protein product: CASSLASRAGTEAFF.